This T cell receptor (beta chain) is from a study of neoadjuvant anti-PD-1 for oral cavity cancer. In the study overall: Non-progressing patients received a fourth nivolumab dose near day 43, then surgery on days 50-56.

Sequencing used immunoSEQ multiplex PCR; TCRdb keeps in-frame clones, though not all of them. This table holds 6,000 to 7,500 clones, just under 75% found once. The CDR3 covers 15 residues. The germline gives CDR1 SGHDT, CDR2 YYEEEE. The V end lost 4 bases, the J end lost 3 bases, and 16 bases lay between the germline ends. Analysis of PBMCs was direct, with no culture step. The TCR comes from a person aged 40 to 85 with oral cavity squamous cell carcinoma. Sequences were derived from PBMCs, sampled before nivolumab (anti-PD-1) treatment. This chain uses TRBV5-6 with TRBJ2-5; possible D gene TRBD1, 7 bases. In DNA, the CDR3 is TGTGCCAGCAGCGCAATCGGCGGGACAGAAGAGACCCAGTACTTC. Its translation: CASSAIGGTEETQYF.